Below are 12 T cell receptor beta chains sequenced from a single sample in a study of pediatric ulcerative colitis. The rectum was sampled with one to two pinch biopsies at colonoscopy. The method was immunoSEQ multiplex PCR; TCRdb's version includes in-frame clones alone and lacks a portion of them. The profile covers 44,000 or so clones, with 60% to 85% appearing a single time and more than 3.5% taken by the ten largest. Sequenced sample: gut tissue. The receptors were gathered from a girl between 10 and 17 years old with moderate ulcerative colitis.

This rearrangement joins TRBV5-5 to TRBJ1-2, with D possibly being TRBD1 (5 bases). The V end was cut by 3 bases, the J end by 9 bases, with 15 bases between. Germline-derived CDR1 and CDR2 are SGHKS and YYEKEE (reference sequence). There are 13 residues in the CDR3. Here the CDR3 reads CASSSGTAASYTF. CDR3 bases: TGTGCCAGCAGCTCCGGGACCGCTGCTAGCTACACCTTC.

The rearrangement links TRBV5-8 to TRBJ1-1; unclear D gene. Trimming removed 1 base at V and 3 bases at J, with 13 bases between. The CDR3 extends over 15 amino acids. The germline CDR1 and CDR2 sequences are SGHTS and YDEGEE. The CDR3 is CASSLRPVGDTEAFF. The DNA of the CDR3 is TGTGCCAGCAGCTTGAGGCCGGTTGGAGACACTGAAGCTTTCTTT. Full variable domain (rest looked up from reference TRBV5-8 and TRBJ1-1): EAGVTQSPTHLIKTRGQQATLRCSPISGHTSVYWYQQALGLGLQFLLWYDEGEERNRGNFPPRFSGRQFPNYSSELNVNALELEDSALYLCASSLRPVGDTEAFFGQGTRLTVV.

This clone was detected a few times. The CDR3 DNA is TGTGCCAGTAAGGATCCCGTCCTCTCAAGGAGCAATCAGCCCCAGCATTTT. Translation: CASKDPVLSRSNQPQHF. The chain combines TRBV19 with TRBJ1-5; no reliable D call. The CDR3 runs 17 residues. V was pared by 7 bases and J by 1 base, with 20 bases between. The germline V gene has CDR1 LNHDA and CDR2 SQIVND (reference sequence).

This clone has more than one count but fewer than ten. The rearrangement links TRBV6-5 to TRBJ1-1; perhaps TRBD1 as D (5 bases). Germline V gives CDR1 MNHEY, CDR2 SVGAGI. The CDR3 has 16 amino acids. The V end lost 0 bases, the J end lost 1 base, and 12 bases lay between the germline ends. The CDR3 region is CASSYSIHRQNTEAFF. For the CDR3, the DNA is TGTGCCAGCAGTTACTCGATTCACAGGCAGAACACTGAAGCTTTCTTT.

The CDR3 region has the DNA TGTGCTAGTGGTTTCGGGTACGAGCAGTACTTC. It yields the protein CASGFGYEQYF. The chain is built from TRBV12-5 and TRBJ2-7; D uncertain. Germline V gives CDR1 LGHNT, CDR2 FRNRAP. CDR3 length equals 11 residues. V lost 3 bases and J 4 bases, leaving 4 bases between the germline ends.

This chain uses TRBV28 with TRBJ2-5; D uncertain. Per the germline V gene, CDR1 is MDHEN and CDR2 is SYDVKM. This CDR3 contains 13 residues. Trimming pared 5 bases from V and 4 bases from J, leaving 11 bases between. The CDR3 nucleotides read TGTGCCAGCAGTAGAAGGGCCCGAGAGACCCAGTACTTC. Translation: CASSRRARETQYF.

The chain carries TRBV13 and TRBJ1-2; D is undetermined. Germline assignment: CDR1 PRHDT and CDR2 FYEKMQ (reference sequence). This CDR3 spans 14 amino acids. Trimming stripped 1 base from V and 1 base from J, with 7 bases between. This CDR3 reads CASSLEGDNYGYTF. DNA for the CDR3: TGTGCCAGCAGCTTAGAAGGAGATAACTATGGCTACACCTTC.

The V and J genes are TRBV7-6 and TRBJ2-7; 7 positions match TRBD2. The V and J ends lost 0 bases and 1 base, in that order; junction bases with no gene match: 6. The germline V gene encodes CDR1 SGHVS and CDR2 FNYEAQ. CDR3 size: 16 residues. The CDR3 spells CASSLAPGLGSYEQYF. In nucleotides, the CDR3 is TGTGCCAGCAGCTTAGCTCCCGGACTAGGATCCTACGAGCAGTACTTC.

The chain employs TRBV19 and TRBJ1-1, with D perhaps matching TRBD1 (6 bases). Germline CDR1 LNHDA, CDR2 SQIVND (reference sequence). The V end was cut by 7 bases, the J end by 0 bases, with 9 bases between. The CDR3 is made up of 13 amino acids. The CDR3 loop reads CASKDSLNTEAFF. CDR3 nucleotides: TGTGCCAGTAAGGACAGCTTGAACACTGAAGCTTTCTTT.

The genes are TRBV11-2 and TRBJ2-7, with 10 nucleotides matching TRBD1. The trim removed 1 base at V and 5 bases at J, leaving 14 bases unmatched. Looked up from germline, CDR1 is SGHAT and CDR2 is FQNNGV. This CDR3 is built from 18 residues. This CDR3 is CASSLVGGPGTGAHEQYF. CDR3 DNA sequence: TGTGCCAGCAGCTTAGTAGGGGGCCCCGGGACAGGGGCCCACGAGCAGTACTTC.

This clone has just one count. V is TRBV6-1 and J is TRBJ2-7; TRBD1 might be the D (6 bases). This CDR3 has 12 residues. Looked up from germline, CDR1 is MNHNS and CDR2 is SASEGT. The germline V and J ends were trimmed by 6 bases and 4 bases, with 10 bases remaining between them. CDR3 sequence: CASRRQGYEQYF. In nucleotides, the CDR3 is TGTGCCAGCAGGCGTCAGGGGTACGAGCAGTACTTC.

The rearrangement links TRBV7-2 to TRBJ2-7; tentative D call: TRBD2 (5 bases). CDR3 length: 13 amino acids. V gave up 7 bases and J gave up 0 bases, with 10 bases separating them. The V gene's germline CDR1 is SGHTA and CDR2 FQGNSA. The CDR3 reads CASTPGSSYEQYF. CDR3 nucleotides: TGTGCCAGCACCCCTGGGAGCTCCTACGAGCAGTACTTC.